These T cell receptor beta chains were read from a single sample in a study of T-cell reconstitution after alpha-beta-depleted transplantation in children. TCRdb processed the PCR reads anew with MiXCR; each CDR3 protein has one entry. The table includes a few hundred thousand distinct CDR3 sequences, approximately 10% detected once. The specimen was PBMCs from the stem cell graft donor, collected from the stem cell graft. These receptors were taken from a human donor who donated a stem cell graft to a child with acute lymphoblastic leukemia. Both conserved end residues are part of each CDR3. Fields, in order: D gene, V gene, clone size, J gene, CDR3 DNA, CDR3 protein. A D gene is named only where the DNA matches it firmly. The size field is filled for only some rows; it gives once, few, many or a size class.

D gene: TRBD1
V gene: TRBV12-3/TRBV12-4
clone size: few
J gene: TRBJ2-5
CDR3 DNA: TGTGCCAGCAGCCGGGGACAGGGAGGGACCCAGTACTTC
CDR3 protein: CASSRGQGGTQYF

D gene: TRBD1
V gene: TRBV28
clone size: -
J gene: TRBJ2-3
CDR3 DNA: TGTGCCAGCAGTGAGGGACAGGGGTACACAGATACGCAGTATTTT
CDR3 protein: CASSEGQGYTDTQYF

D gene: -
V gene: TRBV5-1
clone size: -
J gene: TRBJ2-3
CDR3 DNA: TGCGCCAGCAGCTTTCGGGGGATGAACACAGATACGCAGTATTTT
CDR3 protein: CASSFRGMNTDTQYF

D gene: TRBD2
V gene: TRBV3-1
clone size: -
J gene: TRBJ2-7
CDR3 DNA: TGTGCCAGCAGCTACCCGGGACTAGAGGACTACGAGCAGTACTTC
CDR3 protein: CASSYPGLEDYEQYF

D gene: -
V gene: TRBV12-3/TRBV12-4
clone size: few
J gene: TRBJ2-1
CDR3 DNA: TGTGCCAGCAATCCCTACGGTACCTACAATGAGCAGTTCTTC
CDR3 protein: CASNPYGTYNEQFF

D gene: TRBD2
V gene: TRBV5-1
clone size: -
J gene: TRBJ2-1
CDR3 DNA: TGCGCCAGCAGCGATCCTAGCGGAGTCTACAATGAGCAGTTCTTC
CDR3 protein: CASSDPSGVYNEQFF

D gene: -
V gene: TRBV7-9
clone size: -
J gene: TRBJ1-5
CDR3 DNA: TGTGCCAGCAGCTCGACGGTACTTAATCAGCCCCAGCATTTT
CDR3 protein: CASSSTVLNQPQHF

D gene: -
V gene: TRBV7-6
clone size: few
J gene: TRBJ2-1
CDR3 DNA: TGTGCCAGCAGCTTAGTGGCTGACTATGGCGGGACCCTCCACTTAGGGAATGAGCAGTTCTTC
CDR3 protein: CASSLVADYGGTLHLGNEQFF

D gene: TRBD2
V gene: TRBV20-1
clone size: -
J gene: TRBJ2-2
CDR3 DNA: TGCAGTGTCGAGACTAGCGGGAGCTACACCAGGGAGCTGTTTTTT
CDR3 protein: CSVETSGSYTRELFF

D gene: TRBD1
V gene: TRBV30
clone size: few
J gene: TRBJ1-1
CDR3 DNA: TGTGCCTGGAAGGACAGGGTGGACACTGAAGCTTTCTTT
CDR3 protein: CAWKDRVDTEAFF

D gene: -
V gene: TRBV15
clone size: -
J gene: TRBJ2-2
CDR3 DNA: TGTGCCACCAGCAAACCCAGGGGGAACACCGGGGAGCTGTTTTTT
CDR3 protein: CATSKPRGNTGELFF

D gene: -
V gene: TRBV11-1
clone size: many
J gene: TRBJ2-2
CDR3 DNA: TGTGCCAGCAGTCGCCCTGTTGGGGGGACCGCGAACACCGGGGAGCTGTTTTTT
CDR3 protein: CASSRPVGGTANTGELFF

D gene: -
V gene: TRBV5-1
clone size: -
J gene: TRBJ1-6
CDR3 DNA: TGCGCCAGCACCCTGGCAGAGACGGGGATATATAATTCACCCCTCCACTTT
CDR3 protein: CASTLAETGIYNSPLHF

D gene: TRBD2
V gene: TRBV3-1
clone size: -
J gene: TRBJ2-7
CDR3 DNA: TGTGCCTGCAGTTTAAGTCAATTTGTGGGAGGGCAGGGCTACGAGCAGTACTTC
CDR3 protein: CACSLSQFVGGQGYEQYF

D gene: TRBD2
V gene: TRBV10-3
clone size: many
J gene: TRBJ2-1
CDR3 DNA: TGTGCCATCAGCGGAGAGGCTAGCGGGAGAATCGATGAGCAGTTCTTC
CDR3 protein: CAISGEASGRIDEQFF

D gene: -
V gene: TRBV2
clone size: -
J gene: TRBJ2-1
CDR3 DNA: TGTGCCAGCGGGGGACTCGGGCTTTACAATGAGCAGTTCTTC
CDR3 protein: CASGGLGLYNEQFF

D gene: -
V gene: TRBV15
clone size: many
J gene: TRBJ1-6
CDR3 DNA: TGTGCCACCAGCAGAGTTCGGGGCCTTTCCTATAATTCACCCCTCCACTTT
CDR3 protein: CATSRVRGLSYNSPLHF

D gene: TRBD2
V gene: TRBV9
clone size: many
J gene: TRBJ2-1
CDR3 DNA: TGTGCCAGCAGCGTACGGCTAGCGGGAGGGGCCTACAATGAGCAGTTCTTC
CDR3 protein: CASSVRLAGGAYNEQFF

D gene: -
V gene: TRBV4-2
clone size: -
J gene: TRBJ1-5
CDR3 DNA: TGTGCCAGCAGCCAAGATGATCGACAGCCCCAGCATTTT
CDR3 protein: CASSQDDRQPQHF

D gene: -
V gene: TRBV5-1
clone size: many
J gene: TRBJ1-6
CDR3 DNA: TGCGCCAGCAGCCGTGACGGCCTGGCGGGAACACCCCTCCACTTT
CDR3 protein: CASSRDGLAGTPLHF